This TCR beta chain originates from a study of shared clonotypes between healthy human individuals. Study-wide context: Those who served as donors were two women and three men between the ages of 18 and 49.

The CDR3 has 16 amino acids. Trimming pared 4 bases from V and 4 bases from J, leaving 17 bases between. Germline V gene sequence: CDR1 MGHRA, CDR2 YSYEKL. Genomic DNA per cell subset filled all wells of several immunoSEQ plates. Repertoires were generated with immunoSEQ multiplex PCR, while TCRdb's copy carries only in-frame clones and drops some. The table includes about 490,000 clones, more than 65% detected once. Sequenced sample: PBMCs. The chain uses TRBV4-1 and TRBJ2-1; D is possibly TRBD2 (5 bases). The TCR was taken from a woman in her forties in good health. Some clones in this sample may be carry-over from other donors' samples. The CDR3: CASSLVQSDSYNEQFF. CDR3 nucleotides: TGCGCCAGCAGCCTCGTCCAATCGGACTCATACAATGAGCAGTTCTTC.